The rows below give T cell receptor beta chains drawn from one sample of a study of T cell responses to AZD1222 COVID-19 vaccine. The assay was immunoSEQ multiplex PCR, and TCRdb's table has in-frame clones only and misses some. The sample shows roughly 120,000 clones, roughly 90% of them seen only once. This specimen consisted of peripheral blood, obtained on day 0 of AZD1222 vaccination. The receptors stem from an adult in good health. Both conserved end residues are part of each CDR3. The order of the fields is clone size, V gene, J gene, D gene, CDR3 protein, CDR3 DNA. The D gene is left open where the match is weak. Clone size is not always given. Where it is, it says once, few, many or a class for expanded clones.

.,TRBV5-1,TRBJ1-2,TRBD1,CASSLVQGANGYTF,TGCGCCAGCAGCTTGGTTCAGGGGGCGAATGGCTACACCTTC
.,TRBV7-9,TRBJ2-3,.,CASSLKGRGDTQYF,TGTGCCAGCAGCTTAAAGGGGCGGGGAGATACGCAGTATTTT
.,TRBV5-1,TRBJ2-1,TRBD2,CASSGAGGRSSYNEQFF,TGCGCCAGCAGCGGAGCGGGAGGGAGGAGCTCCTACAATGAGCAGTTCTTC
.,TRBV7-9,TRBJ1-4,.,CASSPYHGGLATNEKLFF,TGTGCCAGCAGCCCCTATCACGGGGGGTTGGCAACTAATGAAAAACTGTTTTTT
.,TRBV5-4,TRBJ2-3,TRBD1,CASSLRQGSTDTQYF,TGTGCCAGCAGCTTGCGACAGGGGAGCACAGATACGCAGTATTTT
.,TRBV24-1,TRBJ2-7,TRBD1,CATLRDRAYEQYF,TGTGCCACCCTCCGGGACAGGGCCTACGAGCAGTACTTC
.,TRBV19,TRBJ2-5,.,CASSIKGLGRETQYF,TGTGCCAGTAGTATAAAGGGCCTAGGCCGAGAGACCCAGTACTTC
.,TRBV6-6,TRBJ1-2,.,CASSQGGGGYTF,TGTGCCAGCAGCCAGGGCGGGGGTGGCTACACCTTC
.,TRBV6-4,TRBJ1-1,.,CASSAGFTEAFF,TGTGCCAGCAGTGCAGGGTTCACTGAAGCTTTCTTT
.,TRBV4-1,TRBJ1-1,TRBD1,CASSGTGWTEAFF,TGCGCCAGCAGCGGGACAGGGTGGACTGAAGCTTTCTTT
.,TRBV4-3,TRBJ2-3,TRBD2,CASSKLAGRVDTQYF,TGCGCCAGCAGCAAACTAGCGGGGAGGGTCGATACGCAGTATTTT
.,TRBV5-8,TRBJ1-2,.,CASSLNRAKSNYGYTF,TGTGCCAGCAGCTTGAACAGGGCCAAATCCAACTATGGCTACACCTTC
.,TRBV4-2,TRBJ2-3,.,CASSQNVQGRTDTQYF,TGTGCCAGCAGCCAAAACGTCCAGGGGAGGACAGATACGCAGTATTTT
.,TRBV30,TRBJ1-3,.,CAWSVSGSGNTIYF,TGTGCCTGGAGTGTAAGTGGCTCTGGAAACACCATATATTTT
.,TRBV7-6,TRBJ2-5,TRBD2,CASSFRPAGQLRETQYF,TGTGCCAGCAGCTTTCGGCCAGCGGGGCAACTCCGGGAGACCCAGTACTTC
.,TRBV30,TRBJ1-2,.,CASLGGSNFYGYTF,TGTGCCTCTCTTGGGGGCAGCAACTTCTATGGCTACACCTTC
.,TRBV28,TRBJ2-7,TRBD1,CASRTPGTGTYEQYF,TGTGCCAGCAGAACCCCCGGGACAGGGACCTACGAGCAGTACTTC
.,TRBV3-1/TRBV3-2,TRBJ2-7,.,CASSPGYGHSYEQYF,TGTGCCAGCAGCCCGGGCTATGGACATTCCTACGAGCAGTACTTC
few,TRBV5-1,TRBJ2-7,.,CASSTTRIHYEQYF,TGCGCCAGCAGCACTACTAGGATCCACTACGAGCAGTACTTC
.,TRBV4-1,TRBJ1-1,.,CASSPIGEGEAFF,TGCGCCAGCAGCCCCATAGGAGAGGGAGAAGCTTTCTTT
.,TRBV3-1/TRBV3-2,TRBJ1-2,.,CASWDGGPGGYTF,TGTGCCAGTTGGGACGGAGGACCGGGTGGCTACACCTTC
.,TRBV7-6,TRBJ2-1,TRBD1,CASSLQSGGTLYNEQFF,TGTGCCAGCAGCTTACAATCAGGGGGCACGTTGTACAATGAGCAGTTCTTC
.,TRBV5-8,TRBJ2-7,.,CASSRNTDSYEQYF,TGTGCCAGCAGCCGGAACACAGACTCCTACGAGCAGTACTTC
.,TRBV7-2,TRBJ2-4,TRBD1,CASTPRTGGYGAKNIQYF,TGTGCCAGCACCCCTAGGACAGGGGGTTACGGGGCCAAAAACATTCAGTACTTC
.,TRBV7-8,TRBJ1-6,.,CASSPFFGAYNSPLHF,TGTGCCAGCAGCCCGTTTTTTGGGGCTTATAATTCACCCCTCCACTTT